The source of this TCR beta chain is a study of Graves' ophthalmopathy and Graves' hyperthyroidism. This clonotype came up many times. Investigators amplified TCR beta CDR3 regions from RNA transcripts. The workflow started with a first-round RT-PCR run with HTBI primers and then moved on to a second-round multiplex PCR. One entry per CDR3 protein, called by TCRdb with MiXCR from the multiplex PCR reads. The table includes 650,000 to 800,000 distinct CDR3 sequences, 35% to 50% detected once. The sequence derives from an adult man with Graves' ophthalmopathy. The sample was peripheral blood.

The CDR3 loop is CAISPDRGHLYGYTF. CDR3 DNA: TGTGCCATCAGTCCCGACAGGGGGCATCTCTATGGCTACACCTTC. The V gene is TRBV10-3, the J gene TRBJ1-2; the match to TRBD1 covers 10 bases. Germline V CDR1 and CDR2: ENHRY, SYGVKD. The CDR3 covers 15 residues. J gave up 4 bases and V 5 bases, and 7 bases lay outside the gene matches.